This is a list of T cell receptor beta chains from one sample in a study of CD8 T cells in ankylosing spondylitis. TCRdb processed the 5' RACE reads anew with MiXCR; each CDR3 protein has one entry. The sample has about 130,000 distinct CDR3 sequences, just under 7.5% seen once; the top ten hold around an eighth. Sequencing was performed on blood, either unsorted or a sorted T cell fraction (not recorded which). Source of these receptors: a female donor with ankylosing spondylitis or in good health (not recorded which). Each CDR3 is given with its conserved first and last residue. Fields, in order: D gene, J gene, V gene, clone size, CDR3 protein, CDR3 DNA. The D gene is left open where the match is weak. The size entry is marked missing in some rows and otherwise reads once, few, many or a size class.

.	TRBJ1-5	TRBV12-3/TRBV12-4	many	CASSQDGRNQPQHF	TGTGCCAGCAGTCAGGACGGGAGAAATCAGCCCCAGCATTTT
TRBD2	TRBJ2-1	TRBV7-9	.	CASSFSPGRGNEQFF	TGTGCCAGCAGCTTCAGTCCGGGGAGGGGCAATGAGCAGTTCTTC
.	TRBJ2-3	TRBV5-1	.	CASSSQGAGGGAKDTQYF	TGCGCCAGCAGCTCACAGGGGGCAGGCGGGGGGGCGAAAGATACGCAGTATTTT
.	TRBJ1-5	TRBV12-3/TRBV12-4	many	CASSLVTFNQPQHF	TGTGCCAGCAGTTTGGTAACTTTCAATCAGCCCCAGCATTTT
TRBD1	TRBJ2-1	TRBV29-1	many	CSAKTGQGADYNEQFF	TGCAGCGCAAAAACGGGACAGGGGGCCGACTACAATGAGCAGTTCTTC
.	TRBJ1-1	TRBV5-1	many	CASSLGTGMNTEAFF	TGCGCCAGCAGCTTGGGGACCGGGATGAACACTGAAGCTTTCTTT
.	TRBJ2-1	TRBV7-9	many	CASSLGVETYNEQFF	TGTGCCAGCAGCTTAGGTGTGGAAACCTACAATGAGCAGTTCTTC
TRBD1	TRBJ1-3	TRBV20-1	many	CSAREDRARNTIYF	TGCAGTGCTAGGGAGGACAGGGCCCGTAACACCATATATTTT
.	TRBJ2-3	TRBV27	many	CASSFYSASTDTQYF	TGTGCCAGCAGTTTCTACTCGGCCAGCACAGATACGCAGTATTTT
.	TRBJ2-1	TRBV20-1	many	CSARRYNEQFF	TGCAGTGCTAGACGGTACAATGAGCAGTTCTTC
.	TRBJ1-4	TRBV7-2	once	CASSLSLGGAANEKLFF	TGTGCCAGCAGCTTGTCCCTAGGTGGGGCAGCTAATGAAAAACTGTTTTTT
.	TRBJ1-5	TRBV20-1	many	CSAHRGDQPQHF	TGCAGTGCTCATAGGGGGGATCAGCCCCAGCATTTT
.	TRBJ2-1	TRBV2	few	CASSEPRGPYNEQFF	TGTGCCAGCAGTGAACCCAGGGGCCCCTACAATGAGCAGTTCTTC
TRBD1	TRBJ2-7	TRBV7-8	many	CASSSPDRGRYEQYF	TGTGCCAGCAGCTCCCCTGACAGGGGACGATACGAGCAGTACTTC
.	TRBJ1-1	TRBV18	few	CASSPGTLANTEAFF	TGTGCCAGCTCACCAGGGACCTTGGCAAACACTGAAGCTTTCTTT
.	TRBJ1-1	TRBV12-3/TRBV12-4	many	CASRQGTEAFF	TGTGCCAGCAGGCAGGGGACTGAAGCTTTCTTT
.	TRBJ2-1	TRBV20-1	many	CSASKFPRSSYNEQFF	TGCAGTGCTAGTAAGTTCCCCCGGAGCTCCTACAATGAGCAGTTCTTC
TRBD2	TRBJ2-1	TRBV27	many	CASSPWGGYNEQFF	TGTGCCAGCAGTCCGTGGGGGGGGTACAATGAGCAGTTCTTC
.	TRBJ1-1	TRBV20-1	many	CSARETGPTWNTEAFF	TGCAGTGCTAGAGAAACGGGCCCCACCTGGAACACTGAAGCTTTCTTT
TRBD1	TRBJ1-5	TRBV5-6	many	CASSLTGTGNQPQHF	TGTGCCAGCAGCTTGACAGGGACAGGGAATCAGCCCCAGCATTTT
.	TRBJ2-2	TRBV6-1	few	CASRQGTNTGELFF	TGTGCCAGCAGGCAGGGCACGAACACCGGGGAGCTGTTTTTT
.	TRBJ1-3	TRBV5-1	many	CASSPSGGRGNSGNTIYF	TGCGCCAGCAGCCCCTCTGGGGGCAGGGGAAACTCTGGAAACACCATATATTTT
.	TRBJ1-2	TRBV3-1	many	CASSPSLGGYTF	TGTGCCAGCAGCCCCTCCCTGGGTGGCTACACCTTC
.	TRBJ1-5	TRBV6-1	.	CASNLGGSGQPQHF	TGTGCCAGCAACCTAGGGGGGTCAGGTCAGCCCCAGCATTTT
TRBD2	TRBJ2-1	TRBV7-8	many	CASSLIPGTTDNEQFF	TGTGCCAGCAGCTTAATACCCGGGACTACAGACAATGAGCAGTTCTTC
TRBD2	TRBJ2-1	TRBV20-1	many	CSVLAGVGEQFF	TGCAGTGTCTTAGCGGGGGTGGGTGAGCAGTTCTTC
.	TRBJ1-3	TRBV10-3	.	CAIRETDEVDTIYF	TGTGCCATCAGAGAGACGGATGAGGTGGACACCATATATTTT
TRBD2	TRBJ2-7	TRBV20-1	.	CSAWIPGLAGLPVYEQYF	TGCAGTGCATGGATACCGGGACTAGCGGGCTTGCCGGTATACGAGCAGTACTTC
TRBD2	TRBJ2-5	TRBV7-9	once	CASSNQRTSGGPGETQYF	TGTGCCAGCAGCAATCAGCGCACTAGCGGGGGGCCGGGGGAGACCCAGTACTTC
.	TRBJ1-1	TRBV7-3	many	CASSPTGGYTEAFF	TGTGCCAGCAGTCCCACGGGGGGGTACACTGAAGCTTTCTTT
.	TRBJ2-1	TRBV20-1	many	CSAEWGRYNEQFF	TGCAGTGCTGAGTGGGGACGCTACAATGAGCAGTTCTTC
TRBD1	TRBJ1-1	TRBV27	many	CASSLYGTGSWNTEAFF	TGTGCCAGCAGTTTATACGGGACAGGGTCTTGGAACACTGAAGCTTTCTTT
TRBD1	TRBJ1-2	TRBV5-1	many	CASSVDRVNYGYTF	TGCGCCAGCAGCGTCGACAGGGTTAACTATGGCTACACCTTC
.	TRBJ1-5	TRBV12-3/TRBV12-4	many	CASQDGYSNQPQHF	TGTGCCAGCCAGGACGGGTATAGCAATCAGCCCCAGCATTTT
.	TRBJ1-3	TRBV5-1	many	CASSLGGGPGNTIYF	TGCGCCAGCAGCTTGGGAGGAGGGCCTGGAAACACCATATATTTT
TRBD1	TRBJ2-5	TRBV7-9	many	CASSVGQGVVETQYF	TGTGCCAGCAGCGTTGGACAGGGTGTGGTGGAGACCCAGTACTTC
.	TRBJ1-1	TRBV3-1	many	CASSQDGRSAEAFF	TGTGCCAGCAGCCAAGATGGAAGGAGCGCTGAAGCTTTCTTT
.	TRBJ2-7	TRBV3-1	many	CASSQGAGYTYEQYF	TGTGCCAGCAGCCAAGGGGCAGGATACACCTACGAGCAGTACTTC
.	TRBJ2-3	TRBV7-6	many	CASSRDPPDTQYF	TGTGCCAGCAGCAGGGACCCCCCCGATACGCAGTATTTT
.	TRBJ1-2	TRBV12-3/TRBV12-4	.	CASSSTATNYGYTF	TGTGCCAGCAGTTCAACAGCTACTAACTATGGCTACACCTTC
.	TRBJ1-5	TRBV7-2	many	CASSPPWGQPQHF	TGTGCCAGCAGCCCGCCTTGGGGACAGCCCCAGCATTTT
.	TRBJ1-3	TRBV7-8	many	CASSSPPTLTGNTIYF	TGTGCCAGCAGCTCCCCCCCCACTCTTACTGGAAACACCATATATTTT
.	TRBJ1-5	TRBV4-1	many	CASSQDGTGGRPQHF	TGCGCCAGCAGCCAAGATGGGACGGGGGGACGGCCCCAGCATTTT
TRBD1	TRBJ1-6	TRBV20-1	many	CSAAGQGGSSPLHF	TGCAGTGCTGCCGGACAGGGTGGGAGTTCACCCCTCCACTTT